This T cell receptor (beta chain) was retrieved from a study of blood T cell repertoires in COVID-19. Looking at the study overall: Acute and convalescent COVID-19 specimens originated in the United States, Italy and Spain. Sources were T cells, B-cell-depleted T cells, or PBMCs; the material itself was cDNA or gDNA.

Germline V gene sequence: CDR1 SGHRS, CDR2 YFSETQ. Losses at the gene ends were 4 bases for V and 6 bases for J; bases not matched to a gene: 12. This CDR3 spans 16 amino acids. This clone occurred a few times. How the authors handled the data: Reference gene primer amplification in the assay estimated nucleated cell counts. The assay was immunoSEQ multiplex PCR, and TCRdb's table has in-frame clones only and misses some. Clone size and the V and J calls come from that table; the DNA yielded D and trimming. The sample contains under 85,000 clones, about 89% of which appear only once. The chain couples TRBV5-1 to TRBJ1-5; 8 positions agree with TRBD1. This receptor was taken from a man aged 65 to 85 with active or convalescent COVID-19. The sequencing sample was made of peripheral blood. The CDR3 loop is CASSPSGQGGSQPQHF. The CDR3 nucleotides read TGCGCCAGCAGCCCCAGTGGACAGGGAGGGAGTCAGCCCCAGCATTTT.